This T cell receptor beta chain was profiled in a study of CD8+ T cells in alopecia areata. General study findings and limits: Alopecia totalis/universalis scalp especially showed more expanded CD8+ clones than normal scalp. Within the top 100, expanded CD8+ clones significantly decreased with tofacitinib, as did scalp clonality.

Sequencing used cDNA as its template, made by extracting RNA and reverse transcribing it. Assay used: immunoSEQ multiplex PCR; TCRdb lists only in-frame clones, some missing. The sample records 150,000 to 200,000 clones, more than 55% being singletons. This clone was recorded a few times. Its antigen remains unknown. Trimming pared 0 bases from V and 3 bases from J, leaving 15 bases between. Germline CDR1 reads KGHSH; CDR2 reads LQKENI. The CDR3 totals 16 residues. The treatment: oral pan-JAK inhibitor, 5-10 mg twice daily. This clonotype was sampled from a human donor with alopecia areata. Material: CD4+ T cells sorted from blood, obtained between weeks 49 and 50, from a patient treated with tofacitinib. The chain employs TRBV18 and TRBJ2-7; D possibly corresponds to TRBD2 (6 bases). The CDR3 loop reads CASSPPVTRGSYEQYF. For the CDR3, the DNA is TGTGCCAGCTCACCACCGGTGACTAGAGGCAGCTACGAGCAGTACTTC.